Following are 3 T cell receptor beta chains from one sample sequenced in a study of response to subunit inactivated influenza vaccine. MiXCR, run by TCRdb on the RT-PCR reads, gives a single entry per CDR3 protein. The profile shows about 160,000 distinct CDR3 sequences, approximately 11% of them singletons. Here the sequenced sample was non-naive T cells sorted from PBMCs, taken roughly 46 days after vaccination. The receptor set was obtained from a man over 45 who received an inactivated influenza vaccine.

The chain carries TRBV20-1 and TRBJ1-3, with D maybe TRBD1 (6 bases). V lost 6 bases, J lost 3 bases, and 21 bases lay in between. The CDR3 extends over 16 amino acids. Germline CDR1 reads DFQATT; CDR2 reads SNEGSKA (reference sequence). The DNA for the CDR3 is TGCAGTGCCACTACGCCAGGACAGATCCTTGGAAACACCATATATTTT. Amino acids: CSATTPGQILGNTIYF.

CDR3 sequence (DNA): TGTGCCAGCAGTTTCGGGACTAGCGGGGGCCGCTCCTACAATGAGCAGTTCTTC. The encoded protein is CASSFGTSGGRSYNEQFF. J is TRBJ2-1 and V is TRBV6-5; 14 positions match TRBD2. Germline-derived CDR1 and CDR2 are MNHEY and SVGAGI. CDR3 length equals 18 residues. V shed 4 bases and J 0 bases; nucleotides not matched to a gene: 5.

V gene TRBV19 combines with J gene TRBJ2-1, with TRBD1 as a possible D gene (5 bases). CDR1 is LNHDA, CDR2 SQIVND, per germline (reference sequence). Trimming took off 4 bases at V and 7 bases at J, with 14 bases between the two ends. This CDR3 contains 14 residues. The CDR3 DNA sequence: TGTGCCAGTAGTAACACAGGATTAACGAATGAGCAGTTCTTC. Encoded protein: CASSNTGLTNEQFF.